The clone carrying this TCR beta chain was detected only a few times. The antigen is unknown. The CDR3 sequence is 13 residues long. The J segment lost 2 bases and the V segment lost 5 bases, leaving 2 bases of the junction unmatched. Per the germline V gene, CDR1 is SGHTA and CDR2 is FQGTGA. This entry is derived from a study of beta chain features in type 1 diabetes. Regarding the study as a whole: Shorter TCRB CDR3s, moderately but significantly so, were found in Type 1 diabetes patients in all four CD4+ subsets.

cDNA synthesis used the whole RNA isolate, giving expressed TCRB sequences. Libraries were prepared by immunoSEQ multiplex PCR; TCRdb keeps only in-frame clonotypes and omits some of them. The table has about 130,000 clones, approximately 10% seen once; the top ten hold under 0.9%. The chain carries TRBV7-3 and TRBJ1-2, with 7 positions matching TRBD1. This clonotype was sampled from a man aged 25-40 years with type 1 diabetes. Specimen: central memory CD4+ T cells from blood. The CDR3: CASSETGNYGYTF. The CDR3, as DNA: TGTGCCAGCAGCGAGACAGGGAACTATGGCTACACCTTC. The entire variable domain, with the rest obtained from reference TRBV7-3 and TRBJ1-2, is as follows: GAGVSQTPSNKVTEKGKYVELRCDPISGHTALYWYRQSLGQGPEFLIYFQGTGAADDSGLPNDRFFAVRPEGSVSTLKIQRTERGDSAVYLCASSETGNYGYTFGSGTRLTVV.